The source of this T cell receptor (beta chain) is a study of tumor-infiltrating lymphocytes in primary liver carcinoma. Study summary: Those sampled were patients whose primary liver carcinoma was treated by surgical resection. These patients were men and women whose ages were 30 to 69 years. Regardless of tissue type, samples showed similar yields of roughly 3.5 to 8 million productive TCRbeta reads.

Researchers generated TCR beta cDNA from about 450 ng of total RNA, relying on a constant-region primer. Slightly modified ARM-PCR served as the procedure for the TCR beta libraries. These libraries came from three rounds of nested multiplex PCR. It was with TRBV1-TRBV30 forward primers and a C-beta reverse primer that the first two PCR rounds were run, at around 10 cycles each. TCRdb recomputed calls from the multiplex PCR reads with MiXCR, one row per CDR3 protein. Of under 200,000 distinct CDR3 sequences in the sample, about two thirds are singletons; the top ten hold approximately 7%. The source of the blood RNA was unsorted whole blood, and germline DNA was extracted as well. The V gene's germline CDR1 is SGHAT and CDR2 FQNNGV. CDR3 length: 15 amino acids. Concerning this clonotype: Antigen unknown. Mismatch with germline at one junction end may stem from a read error.

Notes on the study in general: Relative to blood, tumors carried a significantly larger fraction of the repertoire in their top 250 clones (p = 0.039).

The chain uses TRBV11-2 and TRBJ2-3; no definite D call. This receptor was identified in a woman aged 60-70 years with primary liver carcinoma and hepatitis B virus infection. Sequenced input: peripheral blood. The CDR3 loop reads CACSLGPSGTDTRYF. The CDR3 DNA follows: TGTGCCTGCAGCTTAGGCCCCTCCGGCACAGATACGCGGTATTTT.